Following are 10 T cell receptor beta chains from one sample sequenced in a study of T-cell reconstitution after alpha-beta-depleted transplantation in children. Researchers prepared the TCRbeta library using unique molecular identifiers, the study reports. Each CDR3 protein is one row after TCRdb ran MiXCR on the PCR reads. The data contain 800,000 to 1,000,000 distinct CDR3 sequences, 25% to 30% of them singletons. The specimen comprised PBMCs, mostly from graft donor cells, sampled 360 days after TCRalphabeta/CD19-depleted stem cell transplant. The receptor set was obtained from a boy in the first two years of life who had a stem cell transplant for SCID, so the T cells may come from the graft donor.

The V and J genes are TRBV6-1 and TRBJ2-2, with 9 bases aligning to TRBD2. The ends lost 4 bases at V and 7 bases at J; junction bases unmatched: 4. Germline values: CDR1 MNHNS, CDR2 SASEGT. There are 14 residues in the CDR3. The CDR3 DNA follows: TGTGCCAGCAGTGTTTGGACTAGCGTCGGGGAGCTGTTTTTT. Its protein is CASSVWTSVGELFF.

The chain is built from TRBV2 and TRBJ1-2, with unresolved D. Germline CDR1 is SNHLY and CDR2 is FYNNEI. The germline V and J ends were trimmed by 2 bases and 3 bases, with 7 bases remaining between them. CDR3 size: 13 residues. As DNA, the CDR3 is TGTGCCAGCAGTGAAAGAGTTCACTATGGCTACACCTTC. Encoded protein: CASSERVHYGYTF.

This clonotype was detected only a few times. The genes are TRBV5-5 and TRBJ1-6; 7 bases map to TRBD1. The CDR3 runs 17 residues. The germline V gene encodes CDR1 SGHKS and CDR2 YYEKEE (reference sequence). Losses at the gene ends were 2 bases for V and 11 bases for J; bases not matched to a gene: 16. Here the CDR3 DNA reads TGTGCCAGCAGCTTTGCCCCCGGACAGGCGTATGGAGCACCCCTCCACTTT. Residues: CASSFAPGQAYGAPLHF.

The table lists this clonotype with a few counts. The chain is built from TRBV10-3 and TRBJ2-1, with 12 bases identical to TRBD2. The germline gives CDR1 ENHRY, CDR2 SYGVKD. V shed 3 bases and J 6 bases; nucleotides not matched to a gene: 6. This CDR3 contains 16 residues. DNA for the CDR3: TGTGCCATCAGTGAAGCGACTAGCGGGGGAGTCAATGAGCAGTTCTTC. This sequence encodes CAISEATSGGVNEQFF.

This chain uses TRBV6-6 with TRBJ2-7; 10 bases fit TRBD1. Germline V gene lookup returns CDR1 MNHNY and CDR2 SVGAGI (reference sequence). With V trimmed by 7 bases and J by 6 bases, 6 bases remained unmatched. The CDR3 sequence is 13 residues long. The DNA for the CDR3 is TGTGCCAGCAACCGACAGGGGGCGGGCGAGCAGTACTTC. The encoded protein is CASNRQGAGEQYF.

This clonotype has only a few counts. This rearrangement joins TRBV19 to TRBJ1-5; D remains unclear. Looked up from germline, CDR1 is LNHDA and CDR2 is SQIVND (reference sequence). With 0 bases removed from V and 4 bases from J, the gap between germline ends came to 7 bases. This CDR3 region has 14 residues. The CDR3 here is CASSIDRENQPQHF. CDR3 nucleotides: TGTGCCAGTAGTATAGATCGCGAGAATCAGCCCCAGCATTTT.

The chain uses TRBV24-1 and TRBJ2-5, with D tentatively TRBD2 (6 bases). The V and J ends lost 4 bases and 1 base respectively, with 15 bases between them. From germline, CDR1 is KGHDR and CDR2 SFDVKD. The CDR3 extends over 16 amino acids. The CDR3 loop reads CATSESGRGIQETQYF. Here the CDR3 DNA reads TGTGCCACCAGTGAATCCGGACGGGGGATCCAAGAGACCCAGTACTTC.

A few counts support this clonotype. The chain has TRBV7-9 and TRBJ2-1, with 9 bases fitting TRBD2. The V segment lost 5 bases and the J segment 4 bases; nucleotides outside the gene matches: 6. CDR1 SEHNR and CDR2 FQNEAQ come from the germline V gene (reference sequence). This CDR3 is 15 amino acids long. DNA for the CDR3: TGTGCCAGCAGCCGGAGCGGGGGGCAGTACAATGAGCAGTTCTTC. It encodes CASSRSGGQYNEQFF.

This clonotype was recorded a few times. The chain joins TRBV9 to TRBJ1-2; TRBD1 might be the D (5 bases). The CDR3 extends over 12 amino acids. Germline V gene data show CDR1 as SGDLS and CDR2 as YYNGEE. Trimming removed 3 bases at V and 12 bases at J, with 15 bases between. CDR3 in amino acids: CASSGTGTKNTF. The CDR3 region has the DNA TGTGCCAGCAGCGGAACCGGGACTAAAAACACCTTC.

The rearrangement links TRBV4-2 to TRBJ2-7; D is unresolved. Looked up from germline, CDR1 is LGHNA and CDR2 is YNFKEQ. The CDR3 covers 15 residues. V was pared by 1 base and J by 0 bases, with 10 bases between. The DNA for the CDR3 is TGTGCCAGCAGCCAAGTCGCCAGGAGCTCCTACGAGCAGTACTTC. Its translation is CASSQVARSSYEQYF.